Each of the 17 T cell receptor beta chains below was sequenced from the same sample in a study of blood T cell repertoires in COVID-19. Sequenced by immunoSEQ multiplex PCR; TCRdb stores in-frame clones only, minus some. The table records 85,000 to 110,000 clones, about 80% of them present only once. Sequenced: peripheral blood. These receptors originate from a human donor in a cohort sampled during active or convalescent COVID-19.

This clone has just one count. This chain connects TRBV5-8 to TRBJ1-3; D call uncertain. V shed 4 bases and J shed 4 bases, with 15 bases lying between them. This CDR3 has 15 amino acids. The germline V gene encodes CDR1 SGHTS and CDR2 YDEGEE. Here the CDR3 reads CASSPDFLLGNTIYF. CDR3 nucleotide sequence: TGTGCCAGCAGCCCAGACTTCCTCTTAGGAAACACCATATATTTT. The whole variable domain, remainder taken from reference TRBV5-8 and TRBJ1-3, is EAGVTQSPTHLIKTRGQQATLRCSPISGHTSVYWYQQALGLGLQFLLWYDEGEERNRGNFPPRFSGRQFPNYSSELNVNALELEDSALYLCASSPDFLLGNTIYFGEGSWLTVV.

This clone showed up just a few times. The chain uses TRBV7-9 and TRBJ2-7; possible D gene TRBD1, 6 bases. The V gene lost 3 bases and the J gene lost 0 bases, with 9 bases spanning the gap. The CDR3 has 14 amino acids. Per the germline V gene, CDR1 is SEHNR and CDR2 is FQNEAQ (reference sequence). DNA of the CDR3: TGTGCCAGCAGCTTGGGGGCAAACTCCTACGAGCAGTACTTC. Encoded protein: CASSLGANSYEQYF.

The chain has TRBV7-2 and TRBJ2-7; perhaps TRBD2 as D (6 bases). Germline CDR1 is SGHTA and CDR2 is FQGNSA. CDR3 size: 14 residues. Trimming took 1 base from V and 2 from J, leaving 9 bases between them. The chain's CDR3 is CASSLGSGAYEQYF. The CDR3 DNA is TGTGCCAGCAGCTTAGGATCGGGAGCCTACGAGCAGTACTTC.

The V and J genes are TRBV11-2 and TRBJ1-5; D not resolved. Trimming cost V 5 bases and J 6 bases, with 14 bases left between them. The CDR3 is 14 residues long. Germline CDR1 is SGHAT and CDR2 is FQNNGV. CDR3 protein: CASSRERGSQPQHF. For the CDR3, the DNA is TGTGCCAGCAGCCGAGAAAGAGGGAGTCAGCCCCAGCATTTT.

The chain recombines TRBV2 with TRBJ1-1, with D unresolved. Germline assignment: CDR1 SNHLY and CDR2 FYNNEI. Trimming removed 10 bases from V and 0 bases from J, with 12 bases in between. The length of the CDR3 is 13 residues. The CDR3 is CAIRRDLNTEAFF. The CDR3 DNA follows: TGTGCCATCAGGCGGGATCTGAACACTGAAGCTTTCTTT.

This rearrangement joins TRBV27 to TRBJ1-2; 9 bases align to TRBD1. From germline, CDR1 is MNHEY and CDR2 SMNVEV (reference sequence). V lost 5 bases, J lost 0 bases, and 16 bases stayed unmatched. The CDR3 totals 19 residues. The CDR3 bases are TGTGCCAGCAGTCCCATCACCGGGACAGGGATTTTATCTAACTATGGCTACACCTTC. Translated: CASSPITGTGILSNYGYTF.

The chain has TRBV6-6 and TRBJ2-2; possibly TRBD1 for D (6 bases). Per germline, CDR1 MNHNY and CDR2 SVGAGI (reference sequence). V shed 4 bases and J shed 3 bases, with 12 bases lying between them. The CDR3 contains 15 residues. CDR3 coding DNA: TGTGCCAGCAGTTCAGGGGCTCGGTACACCGGGGAGCTGTTTTTT. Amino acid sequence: CASSSGARYTGELFF.

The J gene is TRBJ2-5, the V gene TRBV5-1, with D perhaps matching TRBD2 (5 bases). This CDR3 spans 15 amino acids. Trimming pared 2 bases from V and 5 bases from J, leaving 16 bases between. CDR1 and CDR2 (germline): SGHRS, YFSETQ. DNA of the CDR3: TGCGCCAGCAGCTTCGGGGAGAATTGGAGGGAGACCCAGTACTTC. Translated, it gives CASSFGENWRETQYF. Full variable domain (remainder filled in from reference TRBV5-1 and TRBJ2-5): KAGVTQTPRYLIKTRGQQVTLSCSPISGHRSVSWYQQTPGQGLQFLFEYFSETQRNKGNFPGRFSGRQFSNSRSEMNVSTLELGDSALYLCASSFGENWRETQYFGPGTRLLVL.

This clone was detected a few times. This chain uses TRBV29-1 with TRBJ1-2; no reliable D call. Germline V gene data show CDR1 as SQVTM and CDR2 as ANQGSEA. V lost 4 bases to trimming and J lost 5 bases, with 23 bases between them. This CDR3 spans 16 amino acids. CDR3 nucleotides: TGCAGCGTTGTCGCTCAGGAGGGCCCAAACTCATATGGCTACACCTTC. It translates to CSVVAQEGPNSYGYTF.

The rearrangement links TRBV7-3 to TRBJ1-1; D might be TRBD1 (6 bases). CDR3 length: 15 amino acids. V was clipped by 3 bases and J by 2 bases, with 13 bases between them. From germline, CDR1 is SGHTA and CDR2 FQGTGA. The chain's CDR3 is CASSFATGGNTEAFF. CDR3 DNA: TGTGCCAGCAGCTTCGCGACAGGCGGAAACACTGAAGCTTTCTTT.

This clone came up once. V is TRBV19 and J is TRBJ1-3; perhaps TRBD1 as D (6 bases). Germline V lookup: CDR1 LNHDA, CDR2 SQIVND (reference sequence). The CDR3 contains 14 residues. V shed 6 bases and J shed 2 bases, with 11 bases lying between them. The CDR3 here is CASRVQGPGNTIYF. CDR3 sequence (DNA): TGTGCCAGTAGGGTACAGGGCCCTGGAAACACCATATATTTT.

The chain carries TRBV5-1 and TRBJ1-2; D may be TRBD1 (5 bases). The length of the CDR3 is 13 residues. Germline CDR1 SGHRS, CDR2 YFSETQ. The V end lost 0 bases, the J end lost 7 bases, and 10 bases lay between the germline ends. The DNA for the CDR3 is TGCGCCAGCAGCTTGGCAGGGTTAAGTGGCTACACCTTC. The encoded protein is CASSLAGLSGYTF. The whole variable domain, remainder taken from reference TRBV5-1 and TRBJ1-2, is KAGVTQTPRYLIKTRGQQVTLSCSPISGHRSVSWYQQTPGQGLQFLFEYFSETQRNKGNFPGRFSGRQFSNSRSEMNVSTLELGDSALYLCASSLAGLSGYTFGSGTRLTVV.

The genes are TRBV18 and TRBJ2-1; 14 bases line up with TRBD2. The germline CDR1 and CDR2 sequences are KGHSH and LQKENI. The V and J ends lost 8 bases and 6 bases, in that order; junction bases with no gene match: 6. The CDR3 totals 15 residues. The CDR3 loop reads CASRGTSGGSNEQFF. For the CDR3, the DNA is TGTGCCAGCCGCGGGACTAGCGGGGGTTCCAATGAGCAGTTCTTC.

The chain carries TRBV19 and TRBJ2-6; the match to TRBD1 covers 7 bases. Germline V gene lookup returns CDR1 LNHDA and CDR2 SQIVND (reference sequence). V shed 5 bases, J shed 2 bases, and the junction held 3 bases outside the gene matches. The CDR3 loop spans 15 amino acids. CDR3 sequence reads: CASSQQGPGANVLTF. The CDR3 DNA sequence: TGTGCCAGTAGTCAACAGGGGCCTGGGGCCAACGTCCTGACTTTC.

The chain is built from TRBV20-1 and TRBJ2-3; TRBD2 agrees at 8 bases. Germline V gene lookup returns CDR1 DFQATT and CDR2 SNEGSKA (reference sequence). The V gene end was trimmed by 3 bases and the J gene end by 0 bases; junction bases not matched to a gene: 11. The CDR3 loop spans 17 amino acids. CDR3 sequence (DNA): TGCAGTGCTAGTACCAGCGGGAGCCTCCTTAGCACAGATACGCAGTATTTT. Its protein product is CSASTSGSLLSTDTQYF.

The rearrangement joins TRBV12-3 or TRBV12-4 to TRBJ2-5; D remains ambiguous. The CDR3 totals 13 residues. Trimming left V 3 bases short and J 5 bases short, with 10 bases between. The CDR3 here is CASSFGSAETQYF. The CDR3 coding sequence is TGTGCCAGCAGTTTCGGGTCGGCGGAGACCCAGTACTTC.

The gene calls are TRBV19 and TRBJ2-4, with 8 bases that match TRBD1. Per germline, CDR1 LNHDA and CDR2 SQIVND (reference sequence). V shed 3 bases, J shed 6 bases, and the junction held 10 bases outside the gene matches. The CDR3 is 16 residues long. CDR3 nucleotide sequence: TGTGCCAGTAGTATGAGCGGTACAGGGGGGAGAAACATTCAGTACTTC. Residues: CASSMSGTGGRNIQYF.